This T cell receptor (beta chain) was found in a study of OX40 agonist ivuxolimab in advanced cancers. Data came from immunoSEQ multiplex PCR; TCRdb stores just in-frame clones and leaves some out. The table shows 90,000 to 100,000 clones, with approximately 86% occurring only once. The length of the CDR3 is 12 residues. Trimming took 6 bases from V and 6 from J, leaving 10 bases between them. The germline CDR1 and CDR2 sequences are KGHSH and LQKENI. The chain uses TRBV18 and TRBJ2-3; D ambiguous. The clonotype comes from an adult with an advanced solid tumor such as melanoma, head and neck, liver or kidney cancer. The material sequenced was CD4+ or CD8+ T cells sorted from blood, taken in a trial of the OX40 agonist ivuxolimab. The DNA for the CDR3 is TGTGCCAGCTCCCCTACTTCGGATACGCAGTATTTT. It yields the protein CASSPTSDTQYF. Full variable domain (rest looked up from reference TRBV18 and TRBJ2-3): NAGVMQNPRHLVRRRGQEARLRCSPMKGHSHVYWYRQLPEEGLKFMVYLQKENIIDESGMPKERFSAEFPKEGPSILRIQQVVRGDSAAYFCASSPTSDTQYFGPGTRLTVL.